The 18 T cell receptor beta chains reported below all come from one sample, sequenced in a study of cytomegalovirus exposure and HLA in healthy donors. Clones were read by immunoSEQ multiplex PCR, and TCRdb kept only the in-frame ones, dropping some. The sample carries fewer than 350,000 clones, more than 75% recorded once. Sequenced input: PBMCs. The source is a woman under 30 in good health and CMV-seronegative.

The chain combines TRBV2 with TRBJ2-1; 10 positions agree with TRBD2. This CDR3 spans 17 amino acids. With V trimmed by 5 bases and J by 8 bases, 15 bases remained unmatched. From germline, CDR1 is SNHLY and CDR2 FYNNEI. CDR3 residues: CASSSPLLAGDQDEQFF. For the CDR3, the DNA is TGTGCCAGCAGTTCCCCTCTTCTAGCGGGAGACCAAGATGAGCAGTTCTTC.

V and J are TRBV15 and TRBJ1-5; TRBD1 might be the D (5 bases). The length of the CDR3 is 13 residues. The V and J ends lost 5 bases and 6 bases respectively, with 11 bases between them. Germline V gene data show CDR1 as LNHNV and CDR2 as YYDKDF (reference sequence). CDR3 residues: CATSAGKGQPQHF. In nucleotides, the CDR3 is TGTGCCACCAGCGCAGGGAAGGGTCAGCCCCAGCATTTT. Based on the CDR3 plus reference TRBV15 and TRBJ1-5, the full variable domain is DAMVIQNPRYQVTQFGKPVTLSCSQTLNHNVMYWYQQKSSQAPKLLFHYYDKDFNNEADTPDNFQSRRPNTSFCFLDIRSPGLGDTAMYLCATSAGKGQPQHFGDGTRLSIL.

The chain has TRBV20-1 and TRBJ2-7; a weak D match, TRBD2 (5 bases). This CDR3 spans 10 amino acids. Germline CDR1 reads DFQATT; CDR2 reads SNEGSKA (reference sequence). Here the CDR3 DNA reads TGCAAGGACTGGCTGAGGGAGCAGTACTTC. Amino acids: CKDWLREQYF.

The chain employs TRBV9 and TRBJ1-1; 7 bases map to TRBD1. The CDR3 runs 16 residues. J lost 0 bases, V lost 3 bases, and 8 bases had no gene match. CDR1 is SGDLS, CDR2 YYNGEE, per germline. This chain's CDR3 is CASSDRTGSMNTEAFF. In DNA, the CDR3 is TGTGCCAGCAGCGACCGGACAGGATCAATGAACACTGAAGCTTTCTTT.

With regard to this clone: Mismatch with germline at one junction end may stem from a read error. The chain combines TRBV28 with TRBJ2-7; 8 nucleotides line up with TRBD1. Germline V lookup: CDR1 MDHEN, CDR2 SYDVKM. This CDR3 spans 13 amino acids. The CDR3 sequence: CRTTGEGSYEQYF. CDR3 coding DNA: TGCAGGACGACAGGGGAAGGTTCCTACGAGCAGTACTTC.

The chain combines TRBV6-6 with TRBJ1-5; the D is unclear. Trimming cost V 8 bases and J 3 bases, with 14 bases left between them. CDR3 length: 14 residues. Per the germline V gene, CDR1 is MNHNY and CDR2 is SVGAGI (reference sequence). The CDR3 DNA is TGTGCCAGCTCATCGTACGGACTCAATCAGCCCCAGCATTTT. Protein product: CASSSYGLNQPQHF.

This rearrangement joins TRBV13 to TRBJ2-7; D gene uncertain. The V gene lost 4 bases and the J gene lost 0 bases, with 7 bases spanning the gap. Per the germline V gene, CDR1 is PRHDT and CDR2 is FYEKMQ (reference sequence). This CDR3 contains 13 residues. In DNA form, the CDR3 reads TGTGCCAGCAGCTATTCCTACTCCTACGAGCAGTACTTC. As protein: CASSYSYSYEQYF. The whole variable domain, filled in from reference TRBV13 and TRBJ2-7, reads AAGVIQSPRHLIKEKRETATLKCYPIPRHDTVYWYQQGPGQDPQFLISFYEKMQSDKGSIPDRFSAQQFSDYHSELNMSSLELGDSALYFCASSYSYSYEQYFGPGTRLTVT.

The chain has TRBV28 and TRBJ1-6; TRBD1 matches 8 bases. The CDR3 covers 16 residues. The junction had 11 bases not matched to a gene; V was cut back by 5 bases and J by 8 bases. From germline, CDR1 is MDHEN and CDR2 SYDVKM. The CDR3 sequence is CASSPNQGAGDSPLHF. CDR3 coding DNA: TGTGCCAGCAGTCCGAACCAGGGGGCCGGGGATTCACCCCTCCACTTT.

This sequence joins TRBV29-1 and TRBJ1-2, with D tentatively TRBD1 (5 bases). Germline V gene sequence: CDR1 SQVTM, CDR2 ANQGSEA. Trimming left V 0 bases short and J 7 bases short, with 18 bases between. The CDR3 sequence is 15 residues long. CDR3 DNA: TGCAGCGTTGAAGATAAGGGGCCTGCCTTCGGTGGCTACACCTTC. Residues: CSVEDKGPAFGGYTF.

The V and J genes are TRBV7-8 and TRBJ1-2; 7 bases agree with TRBD1. Trimming removed 5 bases from V and 4 bases from J; junction bases left unmatched: 7. CDR1 is SGHVS, CDR2 FQNEAQ, per germline. This CDR3 comprises 14 residues. In DNA, the CDR3 is TGTGCCAGCAGCGCACAGGGACAGACCTATGGCTACACCTTC. This encodes CASSAQGQTYGYTF.

This clone was counted a single time. V usage is TRBV28 and J usage is TRBJ1-1; D is possibly TRBD1 (5 bases). Per the germline V gene, CDR1 is MDHEN and CDR2 is SYDVKM. CDR3 length: 15 residues. V was shortened by 7 bases and J by 3 bases, with 18 bases between the two germline ends. The CDR3 region has the DNA TGTGCCAGCACCCAAAGGGGTCTAAGGGACACTGAAGCTTTCTTT. It translates to CASTQRGLRDTEAFF.

This rearrangement joins TRBV7-8 to TRBJ1-1; D is perhaps TRBD1 (5 bases). The V and J ends lost 5 bases and 0 bases respectively, with 16 bases between them. Germline V gives CDR1 SGHVS, CDR2 FQNEAQ. The CDR3 runs 16 residues. The CDR3: CASSPRVGGMNTEAFF. CDR3 coding DNA: TGTGCCAGCAGCCCCCGGGTGGGGGGAATGAACACTGAAGCTTTCTTT.

The rearrangement links TRBV2 to TRBJ1-1, with a tentative D call TRBD1 (6 bases). The V and J ends lost 11 bases and 0 bases respectively, with 13 bases between them. The CDR3 length is 13 residues. The germline gives CDR1 SNHLY, CDR2 FYNNEI. CDR3 nucleotide sequence: TGTGCCTTAACAGGACAGATGAACACTGAAGCTTTCTTT. Protein product: CALTGQMNTEAFF.

The genes are TRBV6-5 and TRBJ1-1; 7 nucleotides line up with TRBD1. The V gene's germline CDR1 is MNHEY and CDR2 SVGAGI. Trimming cost V 6 bases and J 5 bases; bases outside gene matches: 6. The CDR3 is 13 amino acids. The CDR3 nucleotides are TGTGCCAGCAGACGACAGGGATTAACTGAAGCTTTCTTT. This sequence encodes CASRRQGLTEAFF.

This chain joins TRBV5-5 and TRBJ2-7; 11 positions match TRBD1. CDR1 and CDR2 from the germline V gene are SGHKS and YYEKEE (reference sequence). J was trimmed by 6 bases and V by 4 bases; bases with no gene match: 6. This CDR3 is built from 14 residues. This chain's CDR3 is CASSAGTGGSEQYF. Here the CDR3 DNA reads TGTGCCAGCAGCGCCGGGACAGGGGGTAGCGAGCAGTACTTC.

The chain couples TRBV2 to TRBJ1-5, with 7 positions matching TRBD1. Germline V gene data show CDR1 as SNHLY and CDR2 as FYNNEI. This CDR3 is 15 amino acids long. The trim removed 4 bases at V and 3 bases at J, leaving 6 bases unmatched. CDR3 sequence (DNA): TGTGCCAGCAGTGCGACAGGGTTTTTCAATCAGCCCCAGCATTTT. Amino acids: CASSATGFFNQPQHF.

This clone came up once. J is TRBJ2-2 and V is TRBV10-1; D perhaps matches TRBD1 (5 bases). Germline CDR1 WNHNN, CDR2 SYGVQD (reference sequence). The CDR3 has 13 residues. Trimming took 3 bases from V and 6 from J, leaving 8 bases between them. CDR3 residues: CASSDREAGELFF. CDR3 in DNA: TGCGCCAGCAGTGACAGGGAAGCCGGGGAGCTGTTTTTT.

The V gene is TRBV5-1, the J gene TRBJ2-4; 9 nucleotides align to TRBD2. V gave up 4 bases and J gave up 3 bases; unmatched junction bases: 14. The CDR3 covers 18 residues. CDR1 SGHRS and CDR2 YFSETQ come from the germline V gene. In nucleotides, the CDR3 is TGCGCCAGCAGCCCTCGACCCGGGACTAGCTATGGCAAAAACATTCAGTACTTC. Its protein is CASSPRPGTSYGKNIQYF.